Below are 8 T cell receptor beta chains sequenced from a single sample in a study of cytomegalovirus exposure and HLA in healthy donors. PCR involved 60 Vbeta and 13 Jbeta primers. The data were produced by immunoSEQ multiplex PCR, yet TCRdb's version contains in-frame clones alone and is incomplete. The data show roughly 100,000 clones, with roughly 73% seen just once and roughly 8.6% held by the top ten. Sequencing was carried out using PBMCs. The receptors were sampled from a woman aged 40 to 50 in good health and CMV-seropositive.

The J gene is TRBJ2-7, the V gene TRBV11-2, with 11 bases identical to TRBD2. CDR1 and CDR2 from the germline V gene are SGHAT and FQNNGV. Trimming at V came to 6 bases and at J to 2 bases, leaving 9 bases not matched to a gene. This CDR3 has 16 amino acids. As DNA, the CDR3 is TGTGCCAGCAGTCGTCCACTAGCGGGAGTTCCCTACGAGCAGTACTTC. Its translation is CASSRPLAGVPYEQYF. The full variable domain, rest sourced from reference TRBV11-2 and TRBJ2-7, is EAGVAQSPRYKIIEKRQSVAFWCNPISGHATLYWYQQILGQGPKLLIQFQNNGVVDDSQLPKDRFSAERLKGVDSTLKIQPAKLEDSAVYLCASSRPLAGVPYEQYFGPGTRLTVT.

The rearrangement links TRBV7-8 to TRBJ2-7, with D perhaps matching TRBD1 (5 bases). Germline CDR1 and CDR2: SGHVS and FQNEAQ. V was shortened by 5 bases and J by 6 bases, with 17 bases between the two germline ends. This CDR3 has 14 residues. This CDR3 is CASSPNPAGREQYF. In DNA, the CDR3 is TGTGCCAGCAGCCCAAATCCGGCAGGGCGCGAGCAGTACTTC.

V and J are TRBV6-5 and TRBJ2-2; D is uncertain. The CDR3 covers 16 residues. CDR1 MNHEY and CDR2 SVGAGI come from the germline V gene. Trimming cost V 1 base and J 2 bases, with 11 bases left between them. CDR3 nucleotide sequence: TGTGCCAGCAGTTACTGGCGGTCTCTTAACACCGGGGAGCTGTTTTTT. It is translated as CASSYWRSLNTGELFF.

This clone was recorded only once. V and J are TRBV28 and TRBJ1-5, with a weak D call TRBD1 (5 bases). Germline-derived CDR1 and CDR2 are MDHEN and SYDVKM. This CDR3 spans 16 amino acids. V dropped 3 bases and J dropped 0 bases, with 12 bases sitting between them. CDR3 nucleotides: TGTGCCAGCAGTTTGGCTCAGGACAATAGCAATCAGCCCCAGCATTTT. It specifies CASSLAQDNSNQPQHF. Complete variable domain (other parts from reference TRBV28 and TRBJ1-5): DVKVTQSSRYLVKRTGEKVFLECVQDMDHENMFWYRQDPGLGLRLIYFSYDVKMKEKGDIPEGYSVSREKKERFSLILESASTNQTSMYLCASSLAQDNSNQPQHFGDGTRLSIL.

In its sample, this clone was seen once. The rearrangement links TRBV5-8 to TRBJ1-6; 9 nucleotides match TRBD1. The germline gives CDR1 SGHTS, CDR2 YDEGEE. The ends lost 6 bases at V and 7 bases at J; junction bases unmatched: 5. The CDR3 sequence is 14 residues long. DNA of the CDR3: TGTGCCAGCATCTCCGGGACAGGGAATTCACCCCTCCACTTT. As protein: CASISGTGNSPLHF. Looking up the rest from reference TRBV5-8 and TRBJ1-6 gives the full variable domain: EAGVTQSPTHLIKTRGQQATLRCSPISGHTSVYWYQQALGLGLQFLLWYDEGEERNRGNFPPRFSGRQFPNYSSELNVNALELEDSALYLCASISGTGNSPLHFGNGTRLTVT.

The genes are TRBV28 and TRBJ2-7; the D gene is possibly TRBD1 (6 bases). The CDR3 covers 15 residues. The germline V and J ends were trimmed by 8 bases and 2 bases, with 19 bases remaining between them. Germline values: CDR1 MDHEN, CDR2 SYDVKM. As DNA, the CDR3 is TGTGCCAGCTTCACGGCAGGGGCCCCCGCCTACGAGCAGTACTTC. It yields the protein CASFTAGAPAYEQYF.

The V call is TRBV4-1, the J call TRBJ2-7, with 10 bases aligning to TRBD1. Germline CDR1 reads MGHRA; CDR2 reads YSYEKL. The CDR3 contains 15 residues. V was pared by 6 bases and J by 3 bases, with 8 bases of the junction left unmatched. The CDR3 loop reads CASRPWTGGSYEQYF. The DNA of the CDR3 is TGCGCCAGCAGACCCTGGACAGGGGGAAGCTACGAGCAGTACTTC.

This chain connects TRBV7-9 to TRBJ1-2; TRBD1 agrees at 7 bases. CDR3 length equals 15 residues. The trim removed 4 bases at V and 1 base at J, leaving 6 bases unmatched. Germline V gives CDR1 SEHNR, CDR2 FQNEAQ (reference sequence). CDR3 region: CASSSSGQLNYGYTF. As DNA, the CDR3 is TGTGCCAGCAGCTCGTCGGGACAGCTTAACTATGGCTACACCTTC.